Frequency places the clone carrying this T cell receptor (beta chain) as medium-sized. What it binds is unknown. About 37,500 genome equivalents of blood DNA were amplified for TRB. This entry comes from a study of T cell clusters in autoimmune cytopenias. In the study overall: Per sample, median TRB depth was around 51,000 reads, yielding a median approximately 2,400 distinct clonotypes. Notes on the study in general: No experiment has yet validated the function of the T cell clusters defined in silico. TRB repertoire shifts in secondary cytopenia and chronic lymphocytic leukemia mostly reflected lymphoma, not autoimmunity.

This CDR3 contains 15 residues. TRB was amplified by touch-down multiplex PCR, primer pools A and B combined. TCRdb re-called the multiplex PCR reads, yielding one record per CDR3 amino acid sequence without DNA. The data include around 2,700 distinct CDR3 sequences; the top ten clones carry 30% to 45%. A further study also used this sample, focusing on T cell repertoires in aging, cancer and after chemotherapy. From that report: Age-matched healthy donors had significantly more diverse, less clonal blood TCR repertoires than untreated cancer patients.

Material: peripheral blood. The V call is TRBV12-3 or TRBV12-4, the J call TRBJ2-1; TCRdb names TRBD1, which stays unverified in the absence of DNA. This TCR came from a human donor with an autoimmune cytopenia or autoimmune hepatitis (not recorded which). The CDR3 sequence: CASSLAGGAYNEQFF.